This T cell receptor beta chain was retrieved from a study of shared clonotypes between healthy human individuals. The assay was run at deep level. Several immunoSEQ plates held equal portions of the genomic DNA taken from each subset. Assay: immunoSEQ multiplex PCR; the TCRdb copy retains only in-frame clones and omits some. Seen here are about 1 million clones, 60% to 80% observed once, and the top ten hold about 1.5%. Germline V lookup: CDR1 LNHDA, CDR2 SQIVND (reference sequence). Trimming left V 5 bases short and J 10 bases short, with 15 bases between. The CDR3 runs 13 residues. The donor population consisted of healthy HIV-negative adults with no recent acute infections or vaccinations.

The sequenced sample was memory CD4+ T cells sorted from blood. Described subset: CD45RA-negative fraction. V is TRBV19 and J is TRBJ2-1; D is perhaps TRBD1 (5 bases). The sequence came from a man aged 18-30 years in good health. Here the CDR3 DNA reads TGTGCCAGTAGTCTCCAGGGATGGGGCGAGCAGTTCTTC. Protein: CASSLQGWGEQFF.